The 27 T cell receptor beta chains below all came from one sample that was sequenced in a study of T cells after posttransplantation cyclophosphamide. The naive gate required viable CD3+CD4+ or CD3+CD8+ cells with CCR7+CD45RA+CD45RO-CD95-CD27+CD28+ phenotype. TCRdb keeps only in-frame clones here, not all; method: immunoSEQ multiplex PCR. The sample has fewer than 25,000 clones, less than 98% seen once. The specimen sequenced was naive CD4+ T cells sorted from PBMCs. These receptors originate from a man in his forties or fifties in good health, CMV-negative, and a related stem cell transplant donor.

CDR3 sequence reads: CASSFDNEQFF. The CDR3 coding sequence is TGCGCCAGCAGCTTCGACAATGAGCAGTTCTTC. The rearrangement uses TRBV5-1 and TRBJ2-1, with unresolved D. The CDR3 extends over 11 amino acids. Germline values: CDR1 SGHRS, CDR2 YFSETQ. Between the trimmed V and J ends, which lost 2 bases and 5 bases, there was a span of 2 bases.

CDR3 loop: CASSEQDTYGYTF. CDR3 bases: TGTGCCAGCAGCGAACAGGATACCTATGGCTACACCTTC. V and J are TRBV6-5 and TRBJ1-2; tentatively, D is TRBD1 (5 bases). The ends were cut back, 6 bases at V and 4 bases at J, with 12 bases in the middle. The V gene's germline CDR1 is MNHEY and CDR2 SVGAGI. CDR3 length: 13 amino acids.

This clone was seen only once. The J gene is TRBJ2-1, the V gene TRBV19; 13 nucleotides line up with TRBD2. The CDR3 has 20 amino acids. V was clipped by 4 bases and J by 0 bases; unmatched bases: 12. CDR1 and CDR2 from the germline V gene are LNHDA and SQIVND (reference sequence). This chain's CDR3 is CASSTWTSGRVWDSYNEQFF. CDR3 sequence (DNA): TGTGCCAGTAGTACCTGGACTAGCGGGAGAGTTTGGGACTCCTACAATGAGCAGTTCTTC.

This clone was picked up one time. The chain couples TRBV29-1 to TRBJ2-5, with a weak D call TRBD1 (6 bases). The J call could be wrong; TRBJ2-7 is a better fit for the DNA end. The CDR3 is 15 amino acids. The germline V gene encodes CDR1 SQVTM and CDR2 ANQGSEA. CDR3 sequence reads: CSASVGTGLNYEQYF. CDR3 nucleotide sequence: TGCAGCGCCTCCGTGGGAACAGGGTTAAACTACGAGCAGTACTTC.

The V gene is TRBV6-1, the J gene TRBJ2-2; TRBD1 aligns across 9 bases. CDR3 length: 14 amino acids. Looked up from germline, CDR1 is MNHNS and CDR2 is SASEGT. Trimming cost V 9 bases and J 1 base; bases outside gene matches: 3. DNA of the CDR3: TGTGCCAGTTACAGGGGGCTGAACACCGGGGAGCTGTTTTTT. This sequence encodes CASYRGLNTGELFF.

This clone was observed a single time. The CDR3 loop reads CASSLASLRGEYSNQPQHF. CDR3 nucleotides: TGTGCCAGCAGCTTGGCCAGTTTACGGGGGGAATATAGCAATCAGCCCCAGCATTTT. The chain is built from TRBV5-6 and TRBJ1-5, with a tentative D call TRBD1 (5 bases). Germline V gene lookup returns CDR1 SGHDT and CDR2 YYEEEE. The CDR3 has 19 residues. Trimming pared 0 bases from V and 0 bases from J, leaving 19 bases between.

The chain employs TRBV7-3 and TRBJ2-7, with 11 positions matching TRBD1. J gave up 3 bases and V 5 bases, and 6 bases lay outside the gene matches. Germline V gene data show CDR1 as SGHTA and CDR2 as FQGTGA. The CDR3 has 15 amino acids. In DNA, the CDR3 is TGTGCCAGCAGCCTCGCCGGGACAGGGGGCTACGAGCAGTACTTC. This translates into CASSLAGTGGYEQYF.

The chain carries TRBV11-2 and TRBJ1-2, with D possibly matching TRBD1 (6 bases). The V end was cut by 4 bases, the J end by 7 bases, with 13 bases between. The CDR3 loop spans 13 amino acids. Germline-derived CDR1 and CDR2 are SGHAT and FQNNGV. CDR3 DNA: TGTGCCAGCAGCTATACAGGGACGGGTGGCTACACCTTC. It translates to CASSYTGTGGYTF.

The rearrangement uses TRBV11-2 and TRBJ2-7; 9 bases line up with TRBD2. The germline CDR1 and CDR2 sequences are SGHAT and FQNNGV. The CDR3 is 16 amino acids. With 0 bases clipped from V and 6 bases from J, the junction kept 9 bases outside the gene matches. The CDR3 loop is CASSLDLGLAPSEQYF. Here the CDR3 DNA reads TGTGCCAGCAGCTTAGATCTCGGACTAGCGCCAAGCGAGCAGTACTTC.

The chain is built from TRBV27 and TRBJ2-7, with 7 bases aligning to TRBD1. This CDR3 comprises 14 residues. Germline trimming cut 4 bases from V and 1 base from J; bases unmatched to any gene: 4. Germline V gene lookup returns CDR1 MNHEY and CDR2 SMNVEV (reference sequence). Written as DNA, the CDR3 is TGTGCCAGCAGTTCCCGGACAGGTTCCTACGAGCAGTACTTC. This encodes CASSSRTGSYEQYF.

The CDR3 is CASSLGVVARGREETQYF. The CDR3 nucleotides are TGCGCCAGCAGCTTGGGGGTAGTCGCCAGGGGGCGGGAAGAGACCCAGTACTTC. The chain combines TRBV5-1 with TRBJ2-5; 8 nucleotides align to TRBD1. Unmatched junction bases numbered 13, after V lost 0 bases and J lost 3 bases. This CDR3 has 18 residues. The germline CDR1 and CDR2 sequences are SGHRS and YFSETQ.

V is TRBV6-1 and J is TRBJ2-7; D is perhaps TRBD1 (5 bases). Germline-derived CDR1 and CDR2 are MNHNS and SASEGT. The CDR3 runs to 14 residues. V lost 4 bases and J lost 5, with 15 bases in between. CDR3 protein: CASSVVGQGHEQYF. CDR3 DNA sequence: TGTGCCAGCAGTGTCGTTGGGCAGGGCCACGAGCAGTACTTC.

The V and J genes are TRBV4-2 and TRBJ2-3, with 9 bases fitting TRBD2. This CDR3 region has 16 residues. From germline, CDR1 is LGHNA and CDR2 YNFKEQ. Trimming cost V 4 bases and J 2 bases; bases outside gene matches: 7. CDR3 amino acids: CASSPLAGVTTDTQYF. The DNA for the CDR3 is TGTGCCAGCAGCCCCTTAGCGGGAGTTACCACAGATACGCAGTATTTT.

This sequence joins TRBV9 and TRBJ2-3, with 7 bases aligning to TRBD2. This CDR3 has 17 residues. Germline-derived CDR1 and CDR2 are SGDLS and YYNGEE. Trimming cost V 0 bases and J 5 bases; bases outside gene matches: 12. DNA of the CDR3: TGTGCCAGCAGCGTAGTCCCCGGGGGGTCGTACGGAGATACGCAGTATTTT. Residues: CASSVVPGGSYGDTQYF.

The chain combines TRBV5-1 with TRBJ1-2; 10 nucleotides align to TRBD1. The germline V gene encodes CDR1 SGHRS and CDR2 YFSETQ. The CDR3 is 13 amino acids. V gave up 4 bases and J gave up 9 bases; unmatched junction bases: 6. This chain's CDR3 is CASSTGTGDRYTF. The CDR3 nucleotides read TGCGCCAGCAGCACTGGGACAGGGGACCGCTACACCTTC.

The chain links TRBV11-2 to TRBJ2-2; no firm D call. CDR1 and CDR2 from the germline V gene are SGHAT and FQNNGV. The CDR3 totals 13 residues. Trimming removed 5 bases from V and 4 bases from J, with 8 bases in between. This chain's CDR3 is CASSPQFTGELFF. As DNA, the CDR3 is TGTGCCAGCAGCCCCCAATTCACCGGGGAGCTGTTTTTT.

In DNA, the CDR3 is TGCAGCGTTGCCCAAGACAGGAGCACAGATACGCAGTATTTT. This sequence encodes CSVAQDRSTDTQYF. The chain links TRBV29-1 to TRBJ2-3, with D perhaps TRBD1 (6 bases). This CDR3 spans 14 amino acids. Between the trimmed V and J ends, which lost 4 bases and 0 bases, there was a span of 11 bases. Germline-derived CDR1 and CDR2 are SQVTM and ANQGSEA.

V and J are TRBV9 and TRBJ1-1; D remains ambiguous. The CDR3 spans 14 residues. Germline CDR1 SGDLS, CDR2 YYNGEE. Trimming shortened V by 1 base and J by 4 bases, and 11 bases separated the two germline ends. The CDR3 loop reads CASSVTGFGTEAFF. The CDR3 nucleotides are TGTGCCAGCAGCGTAACGGGGTTTGGCACTGAAGCTTTCTTT.

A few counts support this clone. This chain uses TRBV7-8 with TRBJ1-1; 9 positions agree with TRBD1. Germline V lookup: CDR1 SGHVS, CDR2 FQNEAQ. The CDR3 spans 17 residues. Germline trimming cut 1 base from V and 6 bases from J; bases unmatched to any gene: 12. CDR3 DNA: TGTGCCAGCAGCTTAGGTGGTACAGGGGGCTTAAGGGCTGAAGCTTTCTTT. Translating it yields CASSLGGTGGLRAEAFF.

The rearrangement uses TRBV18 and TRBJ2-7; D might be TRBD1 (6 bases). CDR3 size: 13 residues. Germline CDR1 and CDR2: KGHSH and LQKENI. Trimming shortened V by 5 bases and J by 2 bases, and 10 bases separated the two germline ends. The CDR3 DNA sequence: TGTGCCAGCTCAAGGGACATTGCCTACGAGCAGTACTTC. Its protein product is CASSRDIAYEQYF.

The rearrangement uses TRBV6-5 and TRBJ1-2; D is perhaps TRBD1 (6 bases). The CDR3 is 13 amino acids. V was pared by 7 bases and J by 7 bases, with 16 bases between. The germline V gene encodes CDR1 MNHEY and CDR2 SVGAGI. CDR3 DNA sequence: TGTGCCAGCACTAACCCGGGGGGGCTTGGCTACACCTTC. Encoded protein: CASTNPGGLGYTF.

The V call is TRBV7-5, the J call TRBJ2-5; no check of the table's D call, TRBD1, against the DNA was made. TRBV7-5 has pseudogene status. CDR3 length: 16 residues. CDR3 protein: CARSLGDRGESETQYF. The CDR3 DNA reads TGTGCCAGAAGCTTAGGAGACAGGGGAGAATCAGAGACCCAGTACTTC.

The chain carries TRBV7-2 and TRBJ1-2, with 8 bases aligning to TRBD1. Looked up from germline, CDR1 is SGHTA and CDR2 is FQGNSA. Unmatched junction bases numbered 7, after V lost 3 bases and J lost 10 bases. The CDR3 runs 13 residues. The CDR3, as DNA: TGTGCCAGCAGCTTTGCGGCAGGGGGCGACTACACCTTC. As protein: CASSFAAGGDYTF.

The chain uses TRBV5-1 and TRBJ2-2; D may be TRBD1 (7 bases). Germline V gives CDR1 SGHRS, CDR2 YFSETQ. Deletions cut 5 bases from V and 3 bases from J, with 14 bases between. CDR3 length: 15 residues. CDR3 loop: CASRRGTEYTGELFF. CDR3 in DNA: TGCGCCAGCAGGCGCGGGACAGAGTACACCGGGGAGCTGTTTTTT.

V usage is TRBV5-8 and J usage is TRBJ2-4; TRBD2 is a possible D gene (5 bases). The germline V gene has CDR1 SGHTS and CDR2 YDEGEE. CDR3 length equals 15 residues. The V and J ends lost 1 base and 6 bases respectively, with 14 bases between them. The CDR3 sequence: CASSLNRGAGNIQYF. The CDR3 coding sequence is TGTGCCAGCAGCTTGAACCGGGGAGCTGGAAACATTCAGTACTTC.

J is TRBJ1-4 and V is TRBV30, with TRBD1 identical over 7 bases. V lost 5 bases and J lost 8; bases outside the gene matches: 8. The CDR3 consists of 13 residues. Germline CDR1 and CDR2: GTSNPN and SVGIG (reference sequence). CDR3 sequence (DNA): TGTGCCTGGGCTCCCGGGACAGAAGAAAAACTGTTTTTT. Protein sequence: CAWAPGTEEKLFF.

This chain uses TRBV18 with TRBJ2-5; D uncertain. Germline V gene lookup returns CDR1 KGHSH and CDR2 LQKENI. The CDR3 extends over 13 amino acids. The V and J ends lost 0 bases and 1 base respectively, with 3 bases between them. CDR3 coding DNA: TGTGCCAGCTCACCACCTAGCCAAGAGACCCAGTACTTC. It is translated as CASSPPSQETQYF.